The 20 T cell receptor beta chains presented below share a single source sample, sequenced in a study of blood T cell repertoires in COVID-19. Sequencing was performed with immunoSEQ multiplex PCR; in TCRdb, only in-frame clones are kept and a portion is missing. The profile shows about 140,000 clones, around 83% of them singletons. Sample: peripheral blood. These TCRs come from a human donor in a cohort sampled during active COVID-19.

A single count supports this clone. This chain uses TRBV11-2 with TRBJ2-1; the match to TRBD2 covers 10 bases. This CDR3 spans 14 amino acids. The junction had 9 bases not matched to a gene; V was cut back by 7 bases and J by 9 bases. CDR1 and CDR2 from the germline V gene are SGHAT and FQNNGV. CDR3 coding DNA: TGTGCCAGCACCCGAGCGGGAGGGCCCAGTGAGCAGTTCTTC. Its protein product is CASTRAGGPSEQFF.

This clone has only a few counts. The genes are TRBV19 and TRBJ1-3; D is unresolved. Between the trimmed V and J ends, which lost 2 bases and 4 bases, there was a span of 12 bases. There are 15 residues in the CDR3. Germline lookup yields CDR1 LNHDA and CDR2 SQIVND (reference sequence). In nucleotides, the CDR3 is TGTGCCAGTAGTATACCTAAGAATCCAGGAAACACCATATATTTT. It specifies CASSIPKNPGNTIYF. The full variable domain, rest sourced from reference TRBV19 and TRBJ1-3, is DGGITQSPKYLFRKEGQNVTLSCEQNLNHDAMYWYRQDPGQGLRLIYYSQIVNDFQKGDIAEGYSVSREKKESFPLTVTSAQKNPTAFYLCASSIPKNPGNTIYFGEGSWLTVV.

The chain combines TRBV4-2 with TRBJ2-7, with D perhaps matching TRBD2 (5 bases). This CDR3 has 18 residues. From germline, CDR1 is LGHNA and CDR2 YNFKEQ. Trimming removed 1 base from V and 3 bases from J, with 22 bases in between. The CDR3 spells CASSQVGSPDFSDYEQYF. The CDR3 DNA reads as TGTGCCAGCAGCCAAGTCGGCTCCCCGGACTTCTCTGACTACGAGCAGTACTTC.

The chain combines TRBV19 with TRBJ2-4; TRBD1 matches 7 bases. The CDR3 runs to 15 residues. The junction had 13 bases not matched to a gene; V was cut back by 10 bases and J by 4 bases. The V gene's germline CDR1 is LNHDA and CDR2 SQIVND (reference sequence). The CDR3 region has the DNA TGTGCCACCTCCAATCATAGGGACAGTAAAAACATTCAGTACTTC. This sequence encodes CATSNHRDSKNIQYF.

The V and J genes are TRBV30 and TRBJ1-5, with 10 bases lining up with TRBD1. J lost 7 bases, V lost 2 bases, and 8 bases had no gene match. Germline assignment: CDR1 GTSNPN and CDR2 SVGIG (reference sequence). CDR3 length equals 15 residues. The chain's CDR3 is CAWSPGTGDHQPQHF. The CDR3 nucleotides read TGTGCCTGGAGTCCCGGGACAGGGGACCACCAGCCCCAGCATTTT. Supplemented by reference TRBV30 and TRBJ1-5, the full variable domain reads SQTIHQWPATLVQPVGSPLSLECTVEGTSNPNLYWYRQAAGRGLQLLFYSVGIGQISSEVPQNLSASRPQDRQFILSSKKLLLSDSGFYLCAWSPGTGDHQPQHFGDGTRLSIL.

The V call is TRBV2, the J call TRBJ1-6; 8 bases fit TRBD1. Germline trimming cut 6 bases from V and 4 bases from J; bases unmatched to any gene: 8. Looked up from germline, CDR1 is SNHLY and CDR2 is FYNNEI. This CDR3 is 16 amino acids long. This CDR3 reads CASRDSGTGYNSPLHF. The CDR3 coding sequence is TGTGCCAGCAGGGACTCCGGGACAGGTTATAATTCACCCCTCCACTTT.

V gene TRBV24-1 combines with J gene TRBJ2-1; 9 bases are shared with TRBD2. CDR1 and CDR2 (germline): KGHDR, SFDVKD. The V and J ends lost 7 bases and 6 bases, in that order; junction bases with no gene match: 9. The CDR3 is 15 residues long. CDR3 sequence (DNA): TGTGCCACCAGCCTAGGGACTAGCTTCTCCAATGAGCAGTTCTTC. It specifies CATSLGTSFSNEQFF.

This clone was detected only a few times. V is TRBV19 and J is TRBJ2-6; D is possibly TRBD1 (5 bases). Trimming stripped 9 bases from V and 1 base from J, with 19 bases between. Germline lookup yields CDR1 LNHDA and CDR2 SQIVND (reference sequence). This CDR3 spans 17 amino acids. As DNA, the CDR3 is TGTGCCAGCAGACCTGTTGTGGGGCTTTCTGGGGCCAACGTCCTGACTTTC. Amino acids: CASRPVVGLSGANVLTF.

The V and J genes are TRBV7-9 and TRBJ2-7, with 7 bases that match TRBD2. The CDR3 totals 13 residues. V lost 5 bases and J lost 6; bases outside the gene matches: 7. CDR1 SEHNR and CDR2 FQNEAQ come from the germline V gene (reference sequence). The CDR3 sequence: CASSLGRGGEQYF. As DNA, the CDR3 is TGTGCCAGCAGCCTAGGGAGGGGAGGCGAGCAGTACTTC.

The chain carries TRBV12-3 or TRBV12-4 and TRBJ2-1; no definite D call. The ends were cut back, 2 bases at V and 7 bases at J, with 6 bases in the middle. The CDR3 spans 12 residues. CDR3 residues: CASSLTRNEQFF. In DNA, the CDR3 is TGTGCCAGCAGTTTAACCAGAAATGAGCAGTTCTTC.

CDR3 sequence: CASSPPGLAGGNEETQYF. The CDR3 coding sequence is TGTGCCAGCTCACCACCGGGGCTAGCGGGAGGCAACGAAGAGACCCAGTACTTC. V usage is TRBV18 and J usage is TRBJ2-5; TRBD2 matches at 11 bases. With 0 bases clipped from V and 3 bases from J, the junction kept 9 bases outside the gene matches. Germline V gene sequence: CDR1 KGHSH, CDR2 LQKENI. The CDR3 sequence is 18 residues long.

The chain joins TRBV7-2 to TRBJ2-5, with 10 positions matching TRBD2. Germline assignment: CDR1 SGHTA and CDR2 FQGNSA. The CDR3 loop spans 16 amino acids. V gave up 1 base and J gave up 4 bases; unmatched junction bases: 6. The CDR3 DNA follows: TGTGCCAGCAGCTTAGGATTGGTAGCGGGAGGAGAGACCCAGTACTTC. Protein: CASSLGLVAGGETQYF.

The chain couples TRBV2 to TRBJ1-5; D is perhaps TRBD1 (6 bases). V lost 1 base and J lost 4, with 8 bases in between. The CDR3 has 14 residues. Germline V gives CDR1 SNHLY, CDR2 FYNNEI. The CDR3 bases are TGTGCCAGCAGTGAAGGGACAGTGAATCAGCCCCAGCATTTT. Translated: CASSEGTVNQPQHF.

This chain links TRBV7-2 with TRBJ1-4, with 7 bases identical to TRBD1. With V trimmed by 5 bases and J by 8 bases, 8 bases remained unmatched. CDR3 length: 14 amino acids. Germline values: CDR1 SGHTA, CDR2 FQGNSA. This CDR3 reads CASSREQGKEKLFF. CDR3 nucleotide sequence: TGTGCCAGCAGCCGTGAACAGGGGAAGGAAAAACTGTTTTTT.

This clone was counted only a few times. The V call is TRBV18, the J call TRBJ2-7; 9 nucleotides line up with TRBD1. V dropped 4 bases and J dropped 3; count of bases not matched to a gene: 7. The CDR3 consists of 15 residues. CDR1 and CDR2 (germline): KGHSH, LQKENI. CDR3 sequence: CASSRTGTGYYEQYF. The CDR3 DNA sequence: TGTGCCAGCTCACGAACCGGGACAGGGTACTACGAGCAGTACTTC.

The chain has TRBV9 and TRBJ2-3; 7 positions match TRBD1. Trimming at V came to 7 bases and at J to 2 bases, leaving 10 bases not matched to a gene. Germline V gene data show CDR1 as SGDLS and CDR2 as YYNGEE. The CDR3 sequence is 15 residues long. This chain's CDR3 is CASARWDRNTDTQYF. The CDR3 nucleotides read TGTGCCAGCGCCCGGTGGGACAGAAACACAGATACGCAGTATTTT.

The chain recombines TRBV5-1 with TRBJ1-4; TRBD1 matches 7 bases. CDR1 and CDR2 from the germline V gene are SGHRS and YFSETQ. The trim removed 4 bases at V and 4 bases at J, leaving 4 bases unmatched. The CDR3 has 14 residues. In DNA form, the CDR3 reads TGCGCCAGCAGCGGGGGACAGCTTAATGAAAAACTGTTTTTT. This encodes CASSGGQLNEKLFF.

The chain uses TRBV10-3 and TRBJ1-2, with 9 bases fitting TRBD1. Trimming cost V 6 bases and J 6 bases; bases outside gene matches: 8. The CDR3 has 14 amino acids. Germline V lookup: CDR1 ENHRY, CDR2 SYGVKD. The CDR3 loop reads CAIRRTGDIDGYTF. DNA for the CDR3: TGTGCCATCAGGAGGACAGGGGACATCGATGGCTACACCTTC.

This clone was observed many times. The rearrangement links TRBV10-3 to TRBJ1-5, with unresolved D. The V end was cut by 2 bases, the J end by 4 bases, with 9 bases between. Germline loops: CDR1 ENHRY, CDR2 SYGVKD. The CDR3 has 14 amino acids. Written as DNA, the CDR3 is TGTGCCATCAGTGAGACCATCGGGAATCAGCCCCAGCATTTT. Protein product: CAISETIGNQPQHF.

The chain employs TRBV28 and TRBJ1-1; the match to TRBD1 covers 9 bases. J was trimmed by 4 bases and V by 6 bases; bases with no gene match: 3. Germline CDR1 is MDHEN and CDR2 is SYDVKM. The CDR3 covers 13 residues. DNA of the CDR3: TGTGCCAGCAGACGGGACAGGGTCACTGAAGCTTTCTTT. Encoded protein: CASRRDRVTEAFF. The full variable domain, rest sourced from reference TRBV28 and TRBJ1-1, is DVKVTQSSRYLVKRTGEKVFLECVQDMDHENMFWYRQDPGLGLRLIYFSYDVKMKEKGDIPEGYSVSREKKERFSLILESASTNQTSMYLCASRRDRVTEAFFGQGTRLTVV.